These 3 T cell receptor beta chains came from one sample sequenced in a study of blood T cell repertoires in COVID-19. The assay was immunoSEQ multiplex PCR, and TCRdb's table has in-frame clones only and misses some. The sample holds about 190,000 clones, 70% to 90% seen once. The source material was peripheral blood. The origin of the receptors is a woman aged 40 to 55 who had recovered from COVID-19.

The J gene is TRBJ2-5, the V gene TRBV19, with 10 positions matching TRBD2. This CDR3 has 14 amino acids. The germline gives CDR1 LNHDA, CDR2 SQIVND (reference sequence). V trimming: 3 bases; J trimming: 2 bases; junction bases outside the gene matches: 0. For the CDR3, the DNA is TGTGCCAGTAGTATGGGACTAGCGCAAGAGACCCAGTACTTC. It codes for CASSMGLAQETQYF.

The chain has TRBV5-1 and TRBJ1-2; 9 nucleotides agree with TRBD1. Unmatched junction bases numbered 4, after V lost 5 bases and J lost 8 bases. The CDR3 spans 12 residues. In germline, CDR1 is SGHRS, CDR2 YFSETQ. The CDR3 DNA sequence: TGCGCCAGCAGTTGGACAGGGGAAGGCTACACCTTC. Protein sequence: CASSWTGEGYTF.

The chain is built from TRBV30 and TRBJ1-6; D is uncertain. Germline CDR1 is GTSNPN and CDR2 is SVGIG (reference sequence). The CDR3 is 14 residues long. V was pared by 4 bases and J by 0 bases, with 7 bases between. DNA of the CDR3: TGTGCCTGGAAAACGGGCTCCTATAATTCACCCCTCCACTTT. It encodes CAWKTGSYNSPLHF.